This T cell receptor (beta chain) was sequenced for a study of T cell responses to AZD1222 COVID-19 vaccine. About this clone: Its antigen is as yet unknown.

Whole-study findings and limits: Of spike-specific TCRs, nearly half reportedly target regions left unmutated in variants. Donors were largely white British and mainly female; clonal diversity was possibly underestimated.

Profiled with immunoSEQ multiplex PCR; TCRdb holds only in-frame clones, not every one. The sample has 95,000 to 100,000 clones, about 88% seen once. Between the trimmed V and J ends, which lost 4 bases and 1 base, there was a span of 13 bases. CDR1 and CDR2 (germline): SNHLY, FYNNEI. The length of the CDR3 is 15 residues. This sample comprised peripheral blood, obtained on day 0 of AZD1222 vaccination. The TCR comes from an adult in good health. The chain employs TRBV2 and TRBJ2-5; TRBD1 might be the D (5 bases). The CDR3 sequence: CASSVERTSQETQYF. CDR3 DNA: TGTGCCAGCAGTGTCGAACGGACATCCCAAGAGACCCAGTACTTC.